This entry features one T cell receptor beta chain sequence. Its cognate antigen is unknown. Sample-barcoded 5' priming and a J-beta primer mix drove a second PCR of 7 to 11 cycles. Via MiXCR, TCRdb re-called the 5' RACE reads, giving one row per CDR3 protein. This sample yields 790,000 or so distinct CDR3 sequences, of which more than 35% are seen a single time; about a sixth belongs to the top ten. The entry originates in a study of blood T cells in healthy people across ages. General study results and limits: For the donors, CMV status was unknown and possibly confounded expanded clonotype changes.

The CDR3 is made up of 14 amino acids. This sequence was found in a man older than 75 in good health. Sequences were obtained from blood. The chain is built from TRBV12-3 or TRBV12-4 and TRBJ2-4, with D possibly being TRBD1 (6 bases). The J call may not be correct, given that the DNA end is closer to TRBJ2-5. The DNA for the CDR3 is TGTGCCAGCAGCAGAACGGGACATGAAGAGACCCAGTACTTC. Translating gives CASSRTGHEETQYF.